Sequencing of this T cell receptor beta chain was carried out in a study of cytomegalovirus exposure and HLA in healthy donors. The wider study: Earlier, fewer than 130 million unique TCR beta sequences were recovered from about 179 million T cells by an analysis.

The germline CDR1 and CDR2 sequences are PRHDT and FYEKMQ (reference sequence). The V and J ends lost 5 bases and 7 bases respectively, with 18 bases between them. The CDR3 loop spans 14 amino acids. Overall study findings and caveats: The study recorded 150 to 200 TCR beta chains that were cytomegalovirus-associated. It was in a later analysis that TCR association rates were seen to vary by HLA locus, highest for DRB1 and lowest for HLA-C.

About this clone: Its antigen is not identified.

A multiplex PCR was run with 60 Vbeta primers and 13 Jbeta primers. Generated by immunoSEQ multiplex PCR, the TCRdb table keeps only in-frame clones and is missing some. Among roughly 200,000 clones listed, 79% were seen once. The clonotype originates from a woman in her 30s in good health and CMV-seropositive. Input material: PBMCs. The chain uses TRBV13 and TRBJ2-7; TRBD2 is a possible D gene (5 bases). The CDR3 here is CASSPTGHSGEQYF. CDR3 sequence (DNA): TGTGCCAGCAGCCCAACCGGGCACTCGGGGGAGCAGTACTTC.